This TCR beta chain emerged from a study of control samples from healthy donors and cancer patients. Sequencing used immunoSEQ multiplex PCR; TCRdb keeps in-frame clones, though not all of them. This sample has some 74,000 clones, with about 95% found just once. Germline V gene data show CDR1 as LGHDT and CDR2 as YNNKEL (reference sequence). V lost 3 bases to trimming and J lost 10 bases, with 16 bases between them. The CDR3 is 14 residues long. The genes are TRBV3-1 (or the pseudogene TRBV3-2) and TRBJ1-5, with D unclear. The specimen was blood. The sequence came from a woman in her thirties in good health. The CDR3 loop is CASSQGTGIQPQHF. In DNA form, the CDR3 reads TGTGCCAGCAGCCAGGGAACGGGAATTCAACCCCAGCATTTT.